Listed here is a single T cell receptor (beta chain). This sample was taken from a study of T cell changes during pregnancy in multiple sclerosis. Germline V gene data show CDR1 as SGHAT and CDR2 as FQNNGV. V was pared by 5 bases and J by 8 bases, with 10 bases between. The CDR3 is 12 residues long. Assay used: immunoSEQ multiplex PCR; TCRdb lists only in-frame clones, some missing. The sample lists 55,000 to 85,000 clones, about 94% seen once, with around 0.6% in the top ten. The sequencing used peripheral blood, collected in the third trimester of pregnancy. The V call is TRBV11-2, the J call TRBJ2-1; D is unresolved. The TCR was taken from a female donor with multiple sclerosis, enrolled in a pregnancy study. The CDR3 nucleotides read TGTGCCAGCAGCCAGGCGACGTATGAGCAGTTCTTC. It is translated as CASSQATYEQFF.